A selection of T cell receptor beta chains follows, all from one sample in a study of blood T cell repertoires in COVID-19. TCRdb's table, derived via immunoSEQ multiplex PCR, lists solely in-frame clones and lacks some. The repertoire holds about 480,000 clones, with 70% to 90% as singletons. Sequencing was performed on PBMCs or T cells enriched from blood (not recorded which). All receptors derive from a woman aged 55-70 years who had recovered from COVID-19. The CDR3 runs from the conserved cysteine through the conserved F or W. A D gene is named only where the DNA matches it firmly. Clone size is not always given. Where it is, it says once, few, many or a class for expanded clones.

cdr3_aa	cdr3_nt	clone_size	cdr3_length	j_call	v_call	d_call
CASSQVGNNSPLHF	TGTGCCAGCAGCCAAGTGGGCAATAATTCACCCCTCCACTTT	NA	14	TRBJ1-6	TRBV3-1/TRBV3-2	NA
CASSLSRGGPSRTNEQFF	TGTGCCAGCTCACTTTCCCGGGGGGGCCCCTCGAGGACGAATGAGCAGTTCTTC	NA	18	TRBJ2-1	TRBV18	TRBD2
CASSEQAGWLDTQYF	TGTGCCAGCAGTGAACAGGCAGGGTGGTTAGATACGCAGTATTTT	NA	15	TRBJ2-3	TRBV2	NA
CAISTSGGHEQYF	TGTGCCATCTCGACTAGCGGGGGCCACGAGCAGTACTTC	NA	13	TRBJ2-7	TRBV10-3	TRBD2
CASSYSVGGTNYGYTF	TGTGCCAGCAGTTACTCCGTGGGGGGGACTAACTATGGCTACACCTTC	once	16	TRBJ1-2	TRBV6-5	NA
CASSPQGISNQPQHF	TGTGCCAGCAGTCCTCAGGGTATCAGCAATCAGCCCCAGCATTTT	NA	15	TRBJ1-5	TRBV2	NA
CASSRGLLGGELFF	TGTGCCAGCAGCCGGGGACTTCTCGGCGGGGAGCTGTTTTTT	NA	14	TRBJ2-2	TRBV6-5	NA
CASSLVSGGYDEQFF	TGTGCCAGCAGCTTAGTTAGCGGGGGGTACGATGAGCAGTTCTTC	NA	15	TRBJ2-1	TRBV13	TRBD2
CASGLGQGARISPLHF	TGTGCTAGTGGTTTAGGGCAGGGGGCGCGGATTTCACCCCTCCACTTT	NA	16	TRBJ1-6	TRBV12-5	TRBD1
CASSPSPTGQETQYF	TGTGCCAGCTCACCGTCTCCGACAGGACAAGAGACCCAGTACTTC	NA	15	TRBJ2-5	TRBV18	NA
CASSSRQGAAKNIQYF	TGTGCCAGCAGCTCTAGGCAGGGGGCCGCCAAAAACATTCAGTACTTC	NA	16	TRBJ2-4	TRBV12-1	NA
CATSRDHQGGGYTF	TGTGCCACCAGCAGAGATCACCAGGGAGGGGGCTACACCTTC	NA	14	TRBJ1-2	TRBV15	NA
CATSTPGQGGYEQYF	TGTGCCACCAGTACACCGGGACAGGGAGGATACGAGCAGTACTTC	NA	15	TRBJ2-7	TRBV24-1	TRBD1
CASNRGGSYNEQFF	TGTGCCAGCAACCGGGGGGGCTCCTACAATGAGCAGTTCTTC	NA	14	TRBJ2-1	TRBV6-5	TRBD2
CASTTQGRNEQFF	TGCGCCAGCACTACCCAGGGGCGTAATGAGCAGTTCTTC	NA	13	TRBJ2-1	TRBV10-2	NA
CASSPKGGGAIANIQYF	TGTGCCAGCAGCCCGAAAGGCGGGGGGGCGATTGCAAACATTCAGTACTTC	NA	17	TRBJ2-4	TRBV5-4	TRBD2
CASSYRVDQPQHF	TGTGCCAGCAGTTACAGGGTTGATCAGCCCCAGCATTTT	NA	13	TRBJ1-5	TRBV27	NA
CASSPPPRTGRVQPQHF	TGTGCCAGTAGTCCACCTCCCCGGACAGGGCGAGTCCAGCCCCAGCATTTT	NA	17	TRBJ1-5	TRBV19	TRBD1
CSVVWGGPGELFF	TGCAGCGTTGTTTGGGGAGGGCCCGGGGAGCTGTTTTTT	NA	13	TRBJ2-2	TRBV29-1	TRBD2
CASTLLIYEQYF	TGTGCCAGCACCCTATTAATCTACGAGCAGTACTTC	NA	12	TRBJ2-7	TRBV2	NA
CASQSGGASNTGELFF	TGTGCTAGTCAGTCAGGGGGTGCCTCGAACACCGGGGAGCTGTTTTTT	NA	16	TRBJ2-2	TRBV12-5	TRBD1
CASSLGQSTGELFF	TGCGCCAGCAGCTTGGGACAGTCCACCGGGGAGCTGTTTTTT	NA	14	TRBJ2-2	TRBV5-1	NA
CASSLELVGELFF	TGTGCCAGCAGCTTAGAACTTGTCGGGGAGCTGTTTTTT	NA	13	TRBJ2-2	TRBV7-2	NA
CATSSPGQGGDEQFF	TGTGCCACCAGTTCTCCGGGACAGGGGGGCGATGAGCAGTTCTTC	NA	15	TRBJ2-1	TRBV24-1	TRBD1
CASSPETGTYNEQFF	TGTGCCAGCTCTCCCGAGACAGGAACTTACAATGAGCAGTTCTTC	NA	15	TRBJ2-1	TRBV18	NA
CASKVTSGTGGTDTQYF	TGCGCCAGCAAAGTGACATCCGGGACAGGGGGCACAGATACGCAGTATTTT	NA	17	TRBJ2-3	TRBV10-2	TRBD1